This TCR beta chain is drawn from a study of blood T cell repertoires in COVID-19. Study information: Whether acute or convalescent, the COVID-19 samples came from the United States, Italy and Spain. PBMCs, B-cell-depleted T cells, or T cells were the source of the cDNA or gDNA that made up the material.

The CDR3 is 15 residues long. V shed 6 bases, J shed 7 bases, and the junction held 15 bases outside the gene matches. From germline, CDR1 is SNHLY and CDR2 FYNNEI. In the source study's methods: Reference gene primer amplification gave nucleated cell count estimates. The repertoire was sequenced with immunoSEQ multiplex PCR; TCRdb's copy has only in-frame clones and lacks some. That table supplies the V and J calls and clone size; D and trimming were determined from the DNA. The table lists about 53,000 clones, approximately 85% of them singletons. This TCR was sampled from a woman aged 55-69 years with acute or convalescent COVID-19. The sequenced material came from peripheral blood. The gene calls are TRBV2 and TRBJ2-7, with 7 bases that match TRBD2. The CDR3 coding sequence is TGTGCCAGCAGCTCCTTACCGGGACTAACTCTAGAGCAGTACTTC. Protein sequence: CASSSLPGLTLEQYF. The whole variable domain, filled in from reference TRBV2 and TRBJ2-7, reads EPEVTQTPSHQVTQMGQEVILRCVPISNHLYFYWYRQILGQKVEFLVSFYNNEISEKSEIFDDQFSVERPDGSNFTLKIRSTKLEDSAMYFCASSSLPGLTLEQYFGPGTRLTVT.